The 21 T cell receptor beta chains below all came from one sample that was sequenced in a study of cytomegalovirus exposure and HLA in healthy donors. Use of 60 Vbeta and 13 Jbeta primers characterized the PCR. Repertoires were generated with immunoSEQ multiplex PCR, while TCRdb's copy carries only in-frame clones and drops some. The sample shows about 140,000 clones, just under 85% of them seen only once. Material: PBMCs. The receptors stem from a woman aged 40 to 49 in good health and CMV-seronegative.

V usage is TRBV5-4 and J usage is TRBJ2-7; TRBD1 aligns across 9 bases. The CDR3 covers 15 residues. Germline-derived CDR1 and CDR2 are SGHNT and YYREEE (reference sequence). Losses at the gene ends were 4 bases for V and 3 bases for J; bases not matched to a gene: 8. Written as DNA, the CDR3 is TGTGCCAGCAGCCGAGCAGAGACAGGGGGCTACGAGCAGTACTTC. Translated: CASSRAETGGYEQYF. The complete variable domain, with remaining parts taken from reference TRBV5-4 and TRBJ2-7, reads ETGVTQSPTHLIKTRGQQVTLRCSSQSGHNTVSWYQQALGQGPQFIFQYYREEENGRGNFPPRFSGLQFPNYSSELNVNALELDDSALYLCASSRAETGGYEQYFGPGTRLTVT.

The chain couples TRBV6-6 to TRBJ2-7; D gene unclear. CDR1 and CDR2 (germline): MNHNY, SVGAGI (reference sequence). The CDR3 is 12 residues long. V gave up 0 bases and J gave up 6 bases, with 6 bases separating them. In DNA form, the CDR3 reads TGTGCCAGCAGTTACTCGAGAGGCGAGCAGTACTTC. Translated, it gives CASSYSRGEQYF.

The chain uses TRBV29-1 and TRBJ1-3, with D unresolved. The CDR3 is 13 residues long. Germline V gene sequence: CDR1 SQVTM, CDR2 ANQGSEA. Trimming stripped 6 bases from V and 2 bases from J, with 11 bases between. CDR3 DNA sequence: TGCAGCGTGGGAGCCGGGCCTGGAAACACCATATATTTT. It yields the protein CSVGAGPGNTIYF.

The chain joins TRBV5-1 to TRBJ2-3; D is possibly TRBD2 (5 bases). Between the trimmed V and J ends, which lost 0 bases and 0 bases, there was a span of 8 bases. The germline CDR1 and CDR2 sequences are SGHRS and YFSETQ. This CDR3 spans 15 amino acids. The CDR3, as DNA: TGCGCCAGCAGCTTGGACGGGATAAGCACAGATACGCAGTATTTT. This codes for CASSLDGISTDTQYF.

The rearrangement joins TRBV18 to TRBJ1-1; D not resolved. V shed 2 bases and J shed 0 bases, with 7 bases lying between them. Germline V CDR1 and CDR2: KGHSH, LQKENI. This CDR3 is built from 14 residues. CDR3 sequence (DNA): TGTGCCAGCTCACCATCCGGGATGAACACTGAAGCTTTCTTT. The encoded protein is CASSPSGMNTEAFF.

The chain employs TRBV5-8 and TRBJ1-5; unclear D gene. V was cut by 4 bases and J by 6 bases, with 17 bases left in between. The CDR3 loop spans 15 amino acids. CDR1 is SGHTS and CDR2 is YDEGEE in the germline V gene. CDR3 sequence (DNA): TGTGCCAGCAGCGTAGAGGGTCGAAGGAGTCAGCCCCAGCATTTT. It codes for CASSVEGRRSQPQHF.

The count of this clone is one. CDR3 nucleotide sequence: TGTGCCAGCAGTCCAGGACAGGGGGGGAACTATGGCTACACCTTC. This codes for CASSPGQGGNYGYTF. The V and J genes are TRBV28 and TRBJ1-2; 10 positions agree with TRBD1. J lost 2 bases, V lost 5 bases, and 5 bases had no gene match. The CDR3 has 15 amino acids. Per the germline V gene, CDR1 is MDHEN and CDR2 is SYDVKM.

The chain couples TRBV7-2 to TRBJ1-2, with 7 positions matching TRBD1. CDR3 length equals 14 residues. Germline V gene sequence: CDR1 SGHTA, CDR2 FQGNSA. The J segment lost 5 bases and the V segment lost 4 bases, leaving 7 bases of the junction unmatched. Here the CDR3 reads CASSSLTGIYGYTF. The CDR3 DNA is TGTGCCAGCAGCTCCTTGACAGGGATATATGGCTACACCTTC.

The chain couples TRBV6-5 to TRBJ2-7, with 12 positions matching TRBD2. Trimming at V came to 6 bases and at J to 5 bases, leaving 5 bases not matched to a gene. The CDR3 contains 14 residues. Germline values: CDR1 MNHEY, CDR2 SVGAGI. In DNA, the CDR3 is TGTGCCAGCAGCGCCAGGACTAGCGGGAACGAGCAGTACTTC. As protein: CASSARTSGNEQYF.

The count of this clone is one. The chain joins TRBV7-9 to TRBJ2-3, with D maybe TRBD2 (5 bases). Germline CDR1 reads SEHNR; CDR2 reads FQNEAQ (reference sequence). The V end lost 5 bases, the J end lost 2 bases, and 14 bases lay between the germline ends. The CDR3 covers 15 residues. The CDR3 loop is CASSPDAGHTDTQYF. The CDR3 bases are TGTGCCAGCAGCCCTGACGCGGGCCACACAGATACGCAGTATTTT.

This clone was observed a few times. This chain links TRBV6-6 with TRBJ1-5; D remains ambiguous. Germline CDR1 reads MNHNY; CDR2 reads SVGAGI (reference sequence). V lost 4 bases, J lost 2 bases, and 9 bases lay in between. This CDR3 contains 14 residues. CDR3 sequence reads: CASSSMSGNQPQHF. Written as DNA, the CDR3 is TGTGCCAGCAGTTCAATGTCGGGCAATCAGCCCCAGCATTTT.

This sequence joins TRBV29-1 and TRBJ2-1; TRBD1 matches 7 bases. Germline V lookup: CDR1 SQVTM, CDR2 ANQGSEA. CDR3 length: 13 amino acids. V lost 4 bases, J lost 6 bases, and 6 bases stayed unmatched. CDR3 sequence (DNA): TGCAGCGTTGGGTGGGACAGCTCCAATGAGCAGTTCTTC. This codes for CSVGWDSSNEQFF.

The chain joins TRBV5-1 to TRBJ2-7, with 10 positions matching TRBD2. CDR1 SGHRS and CDR2 YFSETQ come from the germline V gene. The J segment lost 2 bases and the V segment lost 4 bases, leaving 15 bases of the junction unmatched. The CDR3 loop spans 18 amino acids. The CDR3 sequence: CASSLPGLAGVRPYEQYF. DNA for the CDR3: TGCGCCAGCAGCCTCCCTGGGCTAGCGGGAGTTCGCCCCTACGAGCAGTACTTC.

The chain combines TRBV28 with TRBJ1-6; D is uncertain. Germline V CDR1 and CDR2: MDHEN, SYDVKM. V lost 3 bases to trimming and J lost 5 bases, with 11 bases between them. This CDR3 spans 15 amino acids. The CDR3 sequence is CASSFRSSNNSPLHF. The DNA for the CDR3 is TGTGCCAGCAGTTTCCGGAGTTCCAATAATTCACCCCTCCACTTT.

This clone was recorded only once. V is TRBV18 and J is TRBJ2-1; a weak D match, TRBD2 (6 bases). This CDR3 has 15 amino acids. Germline assignment: CDR1 KGHSH and CDR2 LQKENI. The V gene lost 0 bases and the J gene lost 3 bases, with 9 bases spanning the gap. CDR3 DNA: TGTGCCAGCTCACCACCGTCTAGCGACTACAATGAGCAGTTCTTC. Amino acid sequence: CASSPPSSDYNEQFF.

The genes are TRBV4-3 and TRBJ1-2, with D perhaps TRBD1 (6 bases). Trimming stripped 0 bases from V and 0 bases from J, with 8 bases between. Germline CDR1 and CDR2: LGHNA and YSLEER. CDR3 length: 15 residues. The CDR3 sequence is CASSQEYRANYGYTF. The CDR3 DNA reads as TGCGCCAGCAGCCAAGAGTACAGGGCTAACTATGGCTACACCTTC.

V and J are TRBV6-5 and TRBJ1-2, with a tentative D call TRBD1 (5 bases). Trimming left V 6 bases short and J 8 bases short, with 16 bases between. The CDR3 covers 13 residues. Germline V gene data show CDR1 as MNHEY and CDR2 as SVGAGI. The CDR3 nucleotides are TGTGCCAGCAGAAACACGGTCTCAGGGGGCTACACCTTC. Translated: CASRNTVSGGYTF.

This chain uses TRBV5-6 with TRBJ1-5, with D perhaps matching TRBD1 (6 bases). V lost 4 bases and J lost 12, with 14 bases in between. Germline V gene sequence: CDR1 SGHDT, CDR2 YYEEEE. The CDR3 runs 12 residues. This chain's CDR3 is CASSVNTGLQHF. Here the CDR3 DNA reads TGTGCCAGCAGCGTTAACACAGGGCTCCAGCATTTT.

V and J are TRBV21-1 and TRBJ2-7; the D call TRBD2 from the table was never checked on the DNA. TRBV21-1 is labeled a pseudogene. The CDR3 extends over 14 amino acids. As DNA, the CDR3 is TGTGCCAGCAGCAAGCTGGAGGGAGGGGGGGAGCAGTACTTC. Translation: CASSKLEGGGEQYF.

V and J are TRBV4-3 and TRBJ2-7; 7 positions agree with TRBD1. The germline V gene encodes CDR1 LGHNA and CDR2 YSLEER. This CDR3 is built from 16 residues. J gave up 4 bases and V 1 base, and 10 bases lay outside the gene matches. CDR3 region: CASSQGPGQYSYEQYF. CDR3 in DNA: TGCGCCAGCAGCCAAGGTCCGGGACAGTACTCTTACGAGCAGTACTTC.

The chain links TRBV14 to TRBJ2-5, with TRBD2 matching over 7 bases. The CDR3 consists of 13 residues. Trimming took 5 bases from V and 9 from J; bases not matched to a gene: 9. The germline gives CDR1 SGHDN, CDR2 FVKESK. The CDR3: CASSSSTSLAQYF. CDR3 DNA sequence: TGTGCCAGCAGCTCCTCGACTAGCTTGGCCCAGTACTTC.